A single sample is the source of the 27 T cell receptor beta chains below, sequenced in a study of cytomegalovirus exposure and HLA in healthy donors. Sequencing used immunoSEQ multiplex PCR; TCRdb keeps in-frame clones, though not all of them. The table records a few hundred thousand clones, around 87% of them present only once. Sequences were obtained from PBMCs. The receptors shown here come from a woman between 18 and 29 years old in good health and CMV-seronegative.

The chain links TRBV6-5 to TRBJ1-2; tentatively, D is TRBD1 (6 bases). The CDR3 extends over 15 amino acids. Germline CDR1 MNHEY, CDR2 SVGAGI. V was shortened by 10 bases and J by 5 bases, with 23 bases between the two germline ends. The CDR3 protein is CATQYLQGNGYGYTF. CDR3 coding DNA: TGTGCCACCCAGTACCTACAGGGTAATGGATATGGCTACACCTTC.

V gene TRBV6-6 combines with J gene TRBJ2-7; D possibly corresponds to TRBD2 (6 bases). Trimming took off 7 bases at V and 7 bases at J, with 20 bases between the two ends. The CDR3 runs to 14 residues. Germline V CDR1 and CDR2: MNHNY, SVGAGI (reference sequence). CDR3 loop: CASTRGPILGEQYF. DNA for the CDR3: TGTGCCAGCACGCGGGGACCAATCTTAGGGGAGCAGTACTTC.

The gene calls are TRBV19 and TRBJ2-5, with 9 positions matching TRBD1. Germline CDR1 LNHDA, CDR2 SQIVND (reference sequence). The V gene end was trimmed by 6 bases and the J gene end by 1 base; junction bases not matched to a gene: 6. This CDR3 is 15 amino acids long. The CDR3 loop is CASRDRGASQETQYF. CDR3 DNA sequence: TGTGCCAGTAGGGACAGGGGAGCGTCCCAAGAGACCCAGTACTTC.

The chain combines TRBV2 with TRBJ2-2; perhaps TRBD1 as D (5 bases). CDR3 length: 16 amino acids. The germline V and J ends were trimmed by 4 bases and 4 bases, with 16 bases remaining between them. Germline V lookup: CDR1 SNHLY, CDR2 FYNNEI. The CDR3 nucleotides read TGTGCCAGCAGTGGGTTCGTAGGGGTTGGCACCGGGGAGCTGTTTTTT. It is translated as CASSGFVGVGTGELFF.

V usage is TRBV28 and J usage is TRBJ2-3; D remains ambiguous. The CDR3 consists of 12 residues. The V end lost 5 bases, the J end lost 6 bases, and 9 bases lay between the germline ends. Germline values: CDR1 MDHEN, CDR2 SYDVKM. The CDR3 coding sequence is TGTGCCAGCAGTGCCCACTTGGATACGCAGTATTTT. This sequence encodes CASSAHLDTQYF.

The genes are TRBV6-1 and TRBJ1-4; D not resolved. The CDR3 length is 13 residues. V was clipped by 5 bases and J by 7 bases, with 11 bases between them. Germline V gene data show CDR1 as MNHNS and CDR2 as SASEGT. Here the CDR3 reads CASSSARGEKLFF. In nucleotides, the CDR3 is TGTGCCAGCAGTTCCGCCCGAGGTGAAAAACTGTTTTTT.

V and J are TRBV10-3 and TRBJ1-1, with D perhaps matching TRBD1 (5 bases). From germline, CDR1 is ENHRY and CDR2 SYGVKD. The CDR3 has 16 residues. Trimming took off 5 bases at V and 3 bases at J, with 19 bases between the two ends. The CDR3 DNA follows: TGTGCCATCAGTATGATTGGCCGGGGGGAGTACACTGAAGCTTTCTTT. Translating it yields CAISMIGRGEYTEAFF.

This clone was picked up one time. The chain links TRBV11-3 to TRBJ2-1, with 7 nucleotides matching TRBD2. The germline V gene encodes CDR1 SGHNT and CDR2 YENEEA. Trimming removed 0 bases from V and 7 bases from J; junction bases left unmatched: 6. This CDR3 is 15 amino acids long. CDR3 DNA sequence: TGTGCCAGCAGCTTAGATGTGGGGGGGACGAATGAGCAGTTCTTC. This translates into CASSLDVGGTNEQFF.

The gene calls are TRBV30 and TRBJ2-6, with a weak D call TRBD2 (5 bases). CDR1 is GTSNPN, CDR2 SVGIG, per germline (reference sequence). CDR3 length equals 14 residues. Between the trimmed V and J ends, which lost 3 bases and 0 bases, there was a span of 6 bases. The CDR3 region has the DNA TGTGCCTGGAGGAGGGTCTCTGGGGCCAACGTCCTGACTTTC. It yields the protein CAWRRVSGANVLTF.

V gene TRBV2 combines with J gene TRBJ2-1; D possibly corresponds to TRBD1 (6 bases). Germline V gives CDR1 SNHLY, CDR2 FYNNEI. CDR3 length: 16 amino acids. Trimming removed 0 bases at V and 0 bases at J, with 9 bases between. This CDR3 reads CASSEADRSSYNEQFF. In DNA form, the CDR3 reads TGTGCCAGCAGTGAAGCCGACAGGAGCTCCTACAATGAGCAGTTCTTC.

This clone has a single count. The chain recombines TRBV7-8 with TRBJ2-2, with D tentatively TRBD1 (5 bases). CDR1 is SGHVS, CDR2 FQNEAQ, per germline. V shed 6 bases and J shed 5 bases, with 13 bases lying between them. This CDR3 has 14 amino acids. The CDR3 bases are TGTGCCAGCAGGTTCGAGACAGTAACCGGGGAGCTGTTTTTT. Amino acid sequence: CASRFETVTGELFF.

Of note for this clone: A junction boundary mismatches the germline segment, possibly from a read error. This rearrangement joins TRBV7-2 to TRBJ2-2; 10 bases are shared with TRBD2. Looked up from germline, CDR1 is SGHTA and CDR2 is FQGNSA. The CDR3 spans 15 residues. CDR3 DNA: TGTGCCAGCAGCCTAGCGGGGGCCGTGACCGGGGAGCTGTTTTTT. Encoded protein: CASSLAGAVTGELFF.

This chain connects TRBV29-1 to TRBJ2-7; possibly TRBD1 for D (6 bases). V lost 0 bases and J lost 4, with 16 bases in between. The CDR3 runs to 15 residues. Looked up from germline, CDR1 is SQVTM and CDR2 is ANQGSEA. CDR3: CSVEDPLGAGYEQYF. The CDR3 region has the DNA TGCAGCGTTGAAGACCCATTGGGGGCCGGGTACGAGCAGTACTTC.

The genes are TRBV25-1 and TRBJ1-5; D uncertain. The CDR3 has 16 residues. CDR1 and CDR2 from the germline V gene are MGHDK and SYGVNS. The V and J ends lost 1 base and 0 bases respectively, with 10 bases between them. CDR3 sequence (DNA): TGTGCCAGCAGTGAATCTCGGTCACCTAGCAATCAGCCCCAGCATTTT. It is translated as CASSESRSPSNQPQHF.

The chain has TRBV5-1 and TRBJ2-3; weak D call: TRBD1 (5 bases). V lost 9 bases to trimming and J lost 11 bases, with 13 bases between them. CDR1 and CDR2 from the germline V gene are SGHRS and YFSETQ. The CDR3 runs to 10 residues. In nucleotides, the CDR3 is TGCGCCACCGACAGCCCGATGCAGTATTTT. Translation: CATDSPMQYF.

The chain is built from TRBV11-2 and TRBJ2-5, with unresolved D. CDR1 is SGHAT and CDR2 is FQNNGV in the germline V gene. V dropped 5 bases and J dropped 7 bases, with 8 bases sitting between them. The CDR3 has 11 residues. CDR3 protein: CASSRGRTQYF. CDR3 bases: TGTGCCAGCAGCCGAGGTCGGACCCAGTACTTC.

This clone occurred once. J is TRBJ1-1 and V is TRBV11-2; the D gene is possibly TRBD1 (5 bases). The CDR3 extends over 19 amino acids. Germline V gene lookup returns CDR1 SGHAT and CDR2 FQNNGV. The V end was cut by 2 bases, the J end by 5 bases, with 27 bases between. The CDR3 sequence is CASSLFRKDIRTPRTEAFF. The CDR3 region has the DNA TGTGCCAGCAGCTTATTTAGGAAGGACATTAGGACCCCTAGGACTGAAGCTTTCTTT.

V usage is TRBV5-4 and J usage is TRBJ2-5, with 8 bases matching TRBD2. The CDR3 contains 13 residues. Germline V CDR1 and CDR2: SGHNT, YYREEE (reference sequence). Losses at the gene ends were 5 bases for V and 1 base for J; bases not matched to a gene: 1. In DNA form, the CDR3 reads TGTGCCAGCAGGACTAGCGTCCAAGAGACCCAGTACTTC. It yields the protein CASRTSVQETQYF. Full variable domain (outside the CDR3, taken from reference TRBV5-4 and TRBJ2-5): ETGVTQSPTHLIKTRGQQVTLRCSSQSGHNTVSWYQQALGQGPQFIFQYYREEENGRGNFPPRFSGLQFPNYSSELNVNALELDDSALYLCASRTSVQETQYFGPGTRLLVL.

V and J are TRBV7-9 and TRBJ2-1; TRBD2 matches at 12 bases. The CDR3 contains 19 residues. Trimming took 1 base from V and 6 from J; bases not matched to a gene: 13. Germline-derived CDR1 and CDR2 are SEHNR and FQNEAQ (reference sequence). As DNA, the CDR3 is TGTGCCAGCAGCTTAGGGCTAGCGGGGGGGCCGGTTGAGCGCAATGAGCAGTTCTTC. Protein product: CASSLGLAGGPVERNEQFF.

The chain carries TRBV11-3 and TRBJ2-1; a possible D gene is TRBD2 (7 bases). Germline CDR1 reads SGHNT; CDR2 reads YENEEA. The CDR3 covers 12 residues. The V and J ends lost 5 bases and 11 bases respectively, with 13 bases between them. In DNA, the CDR3 is TGTGCCAGCAGCCTAGGGGGGGGCAAGCAGTTCTTC. It specifies CASSLGGGKQFF.

This chain's CDR3 is CASSEDRQGDTQYF. The CDR3 region has the DNA TGTGCCAGCAGTGAAGACCGGCAGGGGGATACGCAGTATTTT. The V and J genes are TRBV2 and TRBJ2-3; D might be TRBD1 (6 bases). V was pared by 1 base and J by 6 bases, with 11 bases between. Looked up from germline, CDR1 is SNHLY and CDR2 is FYNNEI. The CDR3 extends over 14 amino acids.

The chain links TRBV28 to TRBJ1-5; D remains unclear. The CDR3 extends over 14 amino acids. Trimming removed 2 bases at V and 9 bases at J, with 14 bases between. Germline-derived CDR1 and CDR2 are MDHEN and SYDVKM. DNA for the CDR3: TGTGCCAGCAGTTTAGATTTCCGCACGCGGCCCCAGCATTTT. This encodes CASSLDFRTRPQHF.

The CDR3 protein is CASSLFQGYTDTQYF. The CDR3 DNA reads as TGCGCCAGCAGCTTGTTTCAGGGATATACAGATACGCAGTATTTT. This sequence joins TRBV5-1 and TRBJ2-3; the D gene is possibly TRBD1 (5 bases). V was shortened by 1 base and J by 3 bases, with 12 bases between the two germline ends. The CDR3 length is 15 residues. Germline lookup yields CDR1 SGHRS and CDR2 YFSETQ.

The chain is built from TRBV10-2 and TRBJ1-2; tentative D call: TRBD1 (6 bases). This CDR3 comprises 13 residues. Germline lookup yields CDR1 WSHSY and CDR2 SAAADI. Trimming left V 0 bases short and J 8 bases short, with 10 bases between. This chain's CDR3 is CASSESRGDGYTF. The CDR3 nucleotides read TGCGCCAGCAGTGAGTCCAGGGGCGACGGCTACACCTTC.

The chain recombines TRBV4-3 with TRBJ2-7; 7 positions agree with TRBD1. J gave up 3 bases and V 1 base, and 6 bases lay outside the gene matches. Germline CDR1 and CDR2: LGHNA and YSLEER. CDR3 length equals 15 residues. CDR3 protein: CASSQVRDSYYEQYF. CDR3 sequence (DNA): TGCGCCAGCAGCCAAGTCCGGGACAGTTACTACGAGCAGTACTTC.

The chain carries TRBV4-3 and TRBJ1-2; 7 bases line up with TRBD1. The V and J ends lost 0 bases and 0 bases, in that order; junction bases with no gene match: 7. Germline-derived CDR1 and CDR2 are LGHNA and YSLEER. The CDR3 contains 17 residues. The CDR3 sequence: CASSQDLGQAANYGYTF. The DNA of the CDR3 is TGCGCCAGCAGCCAAGATCTCGGACAGGCCGCTAACTATGGCTACACCTTC.

J is TRBJ1-2 and V is TRBV2; D may be TRBD1 (5 bases). The CDR3 has 13 amino acids. The germline CDR1 and CDR2 sequences are SNHLY and FYNNEI. Trimming pared 8 bases from V and 4 bases from J, leaving 14 bases between. CDR3 sequence reads: CASVSGGLYGYTF. The CDR3 DNA follows: TGTGCCAGCGTAAGCGGGGGTCTCTATGGCTACACCTTC.